This T cell receptor (beta chain) was recorded in a study of blood T cell repertoires in COVID-19. Individuals drawn from around 25 US areas were roughly 18 to 95 years old. Per the study methods: Using reference gene primer amplification, nucleated cell counts were estimated. Clones were sequenced by immunoSEQ multiplex PCR, and TCRdb holds only the in-frame ones, with some missing. The D gene and trimming were derived from the DNA, and the V and J assignments and clone size from that table. The table has hundreds of thousands of clones, around nine tenths seen once. J was trimmed by 5 bases and V by 7 bases; bases with no gene match: 10. This CDR3 region has 15 residues. CDR1 is SGHTA, CDR2 FQGNSA, per germline.

The chain has TRBV7-2 and TRBJ2-2, with 7 bases lining up with TRBD2. The specimen sequenced was PBMCs or T cells enriched from blood (not recorded which). The sequence was collected from a middle-aged woman who had recovered from COVID-19. CDR3 bases: TGTGCCAGCACTCGAGGCGGGAGAAGGACCGGGGAGCTGTTTTTT. It specifies CASTRGGRRTGELFF.